This T cell receptor (beta chain) was retrieved from a study of early T cells in non-severe SARS-CoV-2 infection. The overall study: The study sequenced bulk RNA from unsorted whole blood, with chains unpaired.

Researchers attached unique molecular identifiers to individual cDNA molecules. TCRdb analysed the 5' RACE reads with MiXCR anew, one entry per CDR3 protein. Of tens of thousands of distinct CDR3 sequences in the sample, roughly a tenth were seen once. Germline assignment: CDR1 DFQATT and CDR2 SNEGSKA (reference sequence). The length of the CDR3 is 14 residues. The V end lost 2 bases, the J end lost 1 base, and 11 bases lay between the germline ends. This clonotype was seen repeatedly, ten times or more. What it recognizes is unknown. Study results and limitations: Lookups in VDJdb leaned toward anti-spike CD8 responses and missed private and CD4 specificities.

Sequences were derived from whole blood, sampled at baseline. The TCR comes from an adult who was a healthcare worker with PCR-confirmed SARS-CoV-2 infection or an uninfected control (not recorded which). The chain has TRBV20-1 and TRBJ1-1; possibly TRBD1 for D (6 bases). In DNA, the CDR3 is TGCAGTGCTAGAAAGGGGGGAGGGAACACTGAAGCTTTCTTT. Amino acids: CSARKGGGNTEAFF.